This TCR beta chain was observed in a study of cytomegalovirus exposure and HLA in healthy donors. Donors had nominal health at sampling but likely had unrecorded immune exposures. Vbeta (60) and Jbeta (13) primers were used in the PCR. Assay used: immunoSEQ multiplex PCR; TCRdb lists only in-frame clones, some missing. The table lists 150,000 to 200,000 clones, more than 60% of them singletons. There are 20 residues in the CDR3. V lost 1 base and J lost 0, with 22 bases in between. In germline, CDR1 is MDHEN, CDR2 SYDVKM. This TCR came from a man younger than 35 in good health and CMV-seropositive. Sequenced: PBMCs. This rearrangement joins TRBV28 to TRBJ2-1; D is possibly TRBD2 (6 bases). CDR3 in amino acids: CASSLSQRADAITSYNEQFF. The CDR3 coding sequence is TGTGCCAGCAGTTTATCCCAGCGGGCCGACGCAATAACCTCCTACAATGAGCAGTTCTTC.